This T cell receptor beta chain originates from a study of post-analysis software for immune sequencing data. cDNA libraries of TCR beta carried unique molecular identifiers. Between roughly 1 and 11 million T cells gave rise to 500,000 to 600,000 cDNA molecules. TCRdb reprocessed the PCR reads with MiXCR, giving one entry per CDR3 protein. The sample has roughly 430,000 distinct CDR3 sequences, over 30% seen once; the top ten hold 7.6%. A remark on this clonotype: Its target is not known.

The CDR3 totals 15 residues. Germline lookup yields CDR1 SGHTA and CDR2 FQGNSA. Points from the study as a whole: Among multiple sclerosis patients, normalized Chao1 diversity was significantly below that of controls. TRBV5-6, TRBV5-1 and TRBV20-1 belonged to a set of about 5 TRBV segments that were more frequent in patients than controls.

Sequenced sample: blood. The rearrangement joins TRBV7-2 to TRBJ2-5; either TRBD1 or TRBD2 may fit D (5 bases each). The J call is uncertain, as TRBJ2-7 better fits the DNA end. This sequence originates from a girl aged 2 to 10 with multiple sclerosis. The CDR3 spells CASSLEGVRGVEQYF. DNA for the CDR3: TGTGCCAGCAGCTTAGAAGGGGTCCGGGGAGTCGAGCAGTACTTC.